These 15 T cell receptor beta chains originate from one sample sequenced in a study of T cells expressing NK-cell markers. Reprocessing the 5' RACE reads, TCRdb reports a single entry for every CDR3 protein and omits DNA. Here the sample table reports 200,000 to 300,000 distinct CDR3 sequences. The sequenced material came from blood T cells: a sorted CD56 or NKG2C T cell subset, CD4+ or CD8+ T cells, or bulk PBMC T cells (not recorded which). These receptors were collected from a woman between 18 and 69 years old in good health.

The chain has TRBV30 and TRBJ1-2. CDR1 and CDR2 from the germline V gene are GTSNPN and SVGIG (reference sequence). This CDR3 has 14 residues. Here the CDR3 reads CAWMGNVVNYGYTF.

The CDR3 region is CASSLELKTQYF. This chain uses TRBV7-2 with TRBJ2-5. The length of the CDR3 is 12 residues. Germline-derived CDR1 and CDR2 are SGHTA and FQGNSA. Looking up the rest from reference TRBV7-2 and TRBJ2-5 gives the full variable domain: GAGVSQSPSNKVTEKGKDVELRCDPISGHTALYWYRQSLGQGLEFLIYFQGNSAPDKSGLPSDRFSAERTGGSVSTLTIQRTQQEDSAVYLCASSLELKTQYFGPGTRLLVL.

This chain joins TRBV7-8 and TRBJ2-1; the TCRdb D gene call, TRBD1, has no DNA to confirm it. The V gene's germline CDR1 is SGHVS and CDR2 FQNEAQ. The CDR3 has 14 residues. The CDR3 reads CASSLQPQYNEQFF.

The chain has TRBV7-7 and TRBJ2-5; TCRdb reports TRBD2, a call that lacks DNA to check it against. Germline loops: CDR1 SSHAT, CDR2 FNYEAQ (reference sequence). The CDR3 consists of 14 residues. CDR3 sequence reads: CASSLTSGIETQYF.

The genes are TRBV11-2 and TRBJ2-7; TCRdb's D call of TRBD1 is untestable without DNA. There are 13 residues in the CDR3. The germline gives CDR1 SGHAT, CDR2 FQNNGV. The CDR3 protein is CASSPQTGNEQYF.

The chain recombines TRBV19 with TRBJ1-2. Germline V gene data show CDR1 as LNHDA and CDR2 as SQIVND (reference sequence). The CDR3 loop spans 14 amino acids. CDR3 residues: CASSIGRRNYGYTF.

The gene calls are TRBV24-1 and TRBJ1-2; TCRdb lists TRBD1, though no DNA is available to test this call. The length of the CDR3 is 15 residues. Germline V gene sequence: CDR1 KGHDR, CDR2 SFDVKD. The CDR3: CATSDPTGLDYGYTF.

This chain joins TRBV5-5 and TRBJ1-5; checking the TCRdb D call of TRBD1 is not possible without DNA. This CDR3 spans 18 amino acids. Per the germline V gene, CDR1 is SGHKS and CDR2 is YYEKEE (reference sequence). This CDR3 reads CASSSRFTGGANNQPQHF.

This chain joins TRBV5-1 and TRBJ2-5; TCRdb names TRBD2, which stays unverified in the absence of DNA. Germline V lookup: CDR1 SGHRS, CDR2 YFSETQ. This CDR3 region has 17 residues. The CDR3 spells CASGLGLAGFGEETQYF. The full variable domain, completed using reference TRBV5-1 and TRBJ2-5, is KAGVTQTPRYLIKTRGQQVTLSCSPISGHRSVSWYQQTPGQGLQFLFEYFSETQRNKGNFPGRFSGRQFSNSRSEMNVSTLELGDSALYLCASGLGLAGFGEETQYFGPGTRLLVL.

CDR3: CASRLNREETQYF. The rearrangement uses TRBV12-3 or TRBV12-4 and TRBJ2-5; TCRdb selects TRBD1, and the lack of DNA leaves this call unchecked. There are 13 residues in the CDR3.

CDR3 residues: CASTFGTANTGELFF. This chain connects TRBV7-2 to TRBJ2-2; TCRdb's assignment of TRBD1 cannot be checked, as there is no DNA. The germline gives CDR1 SGHTA, CDR2 FQGNSA. CDR3 length equals 15 residues.

V gene TRBV5-1 combines with J gene TRBJ1-2. The CDR3 covers 13 residues. Per the germline V gene, CDR1 is SGHRS and CDR2 is YFSETQ. CDR3 loop: CASSLAVNYGYTF.

The chain joins TRBV29-1 to TRBJ1-2; no DNA is available, so the TRBD1 call from TCRdb remains unchecked. CDR3 length: 12 residues. Germline loops: CDR1 SQVTM, CDR2 ANQGSEA. The CDR3 is CSVVTGGYGYTF. The full variable domain, completed using reference TRBV29-1 and TRBJ1-2, is SAVISQKPSRDICQRGTSLTIQCQVDSQVTMMFWYRQQPGQSLTLIATANQGSEATYESGFVIDKFPISRPNLTFSTLTVSNMSPEDSSIYLCSVVTGGYGYTFGSGTRLTVV.

This chain joins TRBV5-1 and TRBJ2-1; TCRdb's D call of TRBD2 is untestable without DNA. The length of the CDR3 is 15 residues. From germline, CDR1 is SGHRS and CDR2 YFSETQ. The CDR3 reads CASSLGAREGNEQFF.

The rearrangement links TRBV3-1 to TRBJ1-1; with no DNA, the TCRdb D assignment of TRBD1 cannot be verified. This CDR3 is 13 amino acids long. The germline CDR1 and CDR2 sequences are LGHDT and YNNKEL (reference sequence). The chain's CDR3 is CASSQEGTRPAFF.